This TCR beta chain was observed in a study of immune cell composition in non-small cell lung cancer. Study as a whole: Lung adenocarcinoma or squamous carcinoma made up most tumours. Points from the study as a whole: It was not proven that tumour-reactive clones equal dominant tumour-associated clones.

Germline lookup yields CDR1 SGHDT and CDR2 YYEEEE. The CDR3 loop spans 16 amino acids. Trimming took 4 bases from V and 9 from J; bases not matched to a gene: 16. The count of this clone is one. Its specificity is not known. The normal lung sample lay at least 3 cm, and maximally far, from the tumour. Sequencing used immunoSEQ multiplex PCR; TCRdb keeps in-frame clones, though not all of them. The top ten clones hold about 12% of a sample with a few thousand clones, just under 75% of them seen once. The V gene is TRBV5-6, the J gene TRBJ2-1; 7 bases align to TRBD1. Sample: non-adjacent lung tissue. This clonotype was obtained from a human donor with non-small cell lung cancer. The CDR3 here is CASSPEGADRYSEQFF. The CDR3, as DNA: TGTGCCAGCAGCCCCGAGGGGGCGGACCGGTATAGTGAGCAGTTCTTC.